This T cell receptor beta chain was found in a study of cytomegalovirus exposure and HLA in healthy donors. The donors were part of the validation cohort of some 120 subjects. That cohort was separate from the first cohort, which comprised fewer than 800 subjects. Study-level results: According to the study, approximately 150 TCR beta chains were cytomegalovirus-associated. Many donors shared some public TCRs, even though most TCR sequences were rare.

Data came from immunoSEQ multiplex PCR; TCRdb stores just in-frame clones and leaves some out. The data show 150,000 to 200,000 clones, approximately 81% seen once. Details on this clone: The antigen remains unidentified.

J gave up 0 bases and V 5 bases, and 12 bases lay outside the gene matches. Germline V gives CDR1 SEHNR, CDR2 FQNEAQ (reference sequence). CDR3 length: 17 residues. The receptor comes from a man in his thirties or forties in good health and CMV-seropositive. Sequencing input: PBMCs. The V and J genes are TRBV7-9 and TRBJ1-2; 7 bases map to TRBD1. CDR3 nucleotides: TGTGCCAGCAGCATGGACTTGACAGGGTCCCCTAACTATGGCTACACCTTC. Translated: CASSMDLTGSPNYGYTF.